Shown below are 18 T cell receptor beta chains from a single sample sequenced in a study of control samples from healthy donors and cancer patients. Repertoires were generated with immunoSEQ multiplex PCR, while TCRdb's copy carries only in-frame clones and drops some. The sample consists of some 100,000 clones, 80% to 90% of them appearing once. The sequenced material came from blood. The receptors were sampled from a woman aged 50 to 65 in good health.

The chain joins TRBV6-2 or TRBV6-3 to TRBJ1-4, with D unresolved. The CDR3 consists of 15 residues. Trimming removed 5 bases at V and 0 bases at J, with 10 bases between. Germline V gene lookup returns CDR1 MNHEY and CDR2 SVGEGT. CDR3 in amino acids: CASSPWEATNEKLFF. DNA for the CDR3: TGTGCCAGCAGTCCCTGGGAAGCAACTAATGAAAAACTGTTTTTT.

The chain carries TRBV5-6 and TRBJ2-1; D unclear. V gave up 4 bases and J gave up 6 bases, with 8 bases separating them. Germline CDR1 reads SGHDT; CDR2 reads YYEEEE. CDR3 length: 12 residues. Here the CDR3 DNA reads TGTGCCAGCAGCCCCATAATCAATGAGCAGTTCTTC. Residues: CASSPIINEQFF.

The CDR3 loop reads CASSASGIYGYTF. The DNA of the CDR3 is TGTGCCAGCAGTGCCTCAGGGATCTATGGCTACACCTTC. This chain connects TRBV27 to TRBJ1-2, with a possible D match to TRBD1 (5 bases). From germline, CDR1 is MNHEY and CDR2 SMNVEV (reference sequence). The CDR3 totals 13 residues. Trimming shortened V by 5 bases and J by 4 bases, and 11 bases separated the two germline ends.

The chain has TRBV5-1 and TRBJ1-2, with D possibly matching TRBD1 (5 bases). Germline assignment: CDR1 SGHRS and CDR2 YFSETQ. The CDR3 loop spans 15 amino acids. Trimming shortened V by 0 bases and J by 6 bases, and 15 bases separated the two germline ends. The chain's CDR3 is CASSLAASGSDGYTF. The CDR3 nucleotides are TGCGCCAGCAGCTTGGCCGCCTCAGGGTCGGATGGCTACACCTTC. The full variable domain, in which reference TRBV5-1 and TRBJ1-2 provide the parts outside the CDR3, is KAGVTQTPRYLIKTRGQQVTLSCSPISGHRSVSWYQQTPGQGLQFLFEYFSETQRNKGNFPGRFSGRQFSNSRSEMNVSTLELGDSALYLCASSLAASGSDGYTFGSGTRLTVV.

The rearrangement joins TRBV30 to TRBJ1-1, with a tentative D call TRBD1 (5 bases). Germline CDR1 and CDR2: GTSNPN and SVGIG (reference sequence). The CDR3 has 11 residues. The V gene lost 0 bases and the J gene lost 10 bases, with 9 bases spanning the gap. CDR3 region: CAWSVGGGAFF. CDR3 nucleotides: TGTGCCTGGAGTGTTGGTGGGGGAGCTTTCTTT.

V usage is TRBV20-1 and J usage is TRBJ1-1, with D perhaps TRBD1 (6 bases). CDR3 length equals 14 residues. The V and J ends lost 3 bases and 3 bases respectively, with 14 bases between them. Germline V gene data show CDR1 as DFQATT and CDR2 as SNEGSKA (reference sequence). CDR3 nucleotide sequence: TGCAGTGCTAGTACAGGGCTCGGGGACACTGAAGCTTTCTTT. Its protein is CSASTGLGDTEAFF.

The chain uses TRBV5-7 and TRBJ1-6, with D uncertain. TRBV5-7 is known as an ORF, though its function is uncertain. Trimming stripped 0 bases from V and 0 bases from J, with 4 bases between. The CDR3 has 15 amino acids. The CDR3 DNA reads as TGTGCCAGCAGCTTGGACGGCTCCTATAATTCACCCCTCCACTTT. Protein: CASSLDGSYNSPLHF.

CDR3 sequence (DNA): TGTGCCAGTAGTCCCCGGACTAGCGCCGGTTGGGGGGCCAACGTCCTGACTTTC. Protein product: CASSPRTSAGWGANVLTF. V and J are TRBV19 and TRBJ2-6, with 9 bases matching TRBD2. The CDR3 has 18 amino acids. Germline V gives CDR1 LNHDA, CDR2 SQIVND (reference sequence). Trimming cost V 5 bases and J 4 bases; bases outside gene matches: 12.

This clone was seen once. This chain connects TRBV5-1 to TRBJ2-1; no firm D call. CDR3 size: 13 residues. Trimming shortened V by 2 bases and J by 6 bases, and 9 bases separated the two germline ends. Germline V gene sequence: CDR1 SGHRS, CDR2 YFSETQ. CDR3 in DNA: TGCGCCAGCAGCTTAACGGACCCCAATGAGCAGTTCTTC. Its protein is CASSLTDPNEQFF.

This clone occurred once. This CDR3 reads CASSLTGDHQPQHF. The CDR3 DNA follows: TGTGCCAGCAGCCTGACAGGGGACCATCAGCCCCAGCATTTT. The chain has TRBV7-9 and TRBJ1-5, with 8 bases aligning to TRBD1. V lost 5 bases, J lost 5 bases, and 5 bases stayed unmatched. Germline V gene lookup returns CDR1 SEHNR and CDR2 FQNEAQ (reference sequence). This CDR3 region has 14 residues. Combining the CDR3 with reference TRBV7-9 and TRBJ1-5 gives the whole variable domain DTGVSQNPRHKITKRGQNVTFRCDPISEHNRLYWYRQTLGQGPEFLTYFQNEAQLEKSRLLSDRFSAERPKGSFSTLEIQRTEQGDSAMYLCASSLTGDHQPQHFGDGTRLSIL.

This rearrangement joins TRBV24-1 to TRBJ1-1, with TRBD1 matching over 10 bases. Germline trimming cut 6 bases from V and 10 bases from J; bases unmatched to any gene: 13. The CDR3 has 15 amino acids. CDR1 and CDR2 (germline): KGHDR, SFDVKD. The CDR3 is CATSPGQGSPFTAFF. Here the CDR3 DNA reads TGTGCCACCAGTCCGGGACAGGGGTCGCCCTTCACAGCTTTCTTT.

This rearrangement joins TRBV4-3 to TRBJ1-2; a weak D match, TRBD1 (6 bases). Germline values: CDR1 LGHNA, CDR2 YSLEER. This CDR3 is built from 13 residues. The V gene lost 4 bases and the J gene lost 8 bases, with 14 bases spanning the gap. The DNA for the CDR3 is TGCGCCAGCAGCCTAAGGGGGGTAGAAGGCTACACCTTC. Translated, it gives CASSLRGVEGYTF.

V gene TRBV20-1 combines with J gene TRBJ2-3; possible D gene TRBD2, 5 bases. In germline, CDR1 is DFQATT, CDR2 SNEGSKA (reference sequence). CDR3 length: 11 residues. Trimming took 4 bases from V and 11 from J, leaving 13 bases between them. Written as DNA, the CDR3 is TGCAGTGCTATTCTATTAGCGCAGCAGTATTTT. It is translated as CSAILLAQQYF.

This clone was observed a few times. The rearrangement links TRBV7-8 to TRBJ2-7; a weak D match, TRBD2 (7 bases). There are 14 residues in the CDR3. V lost 5 bases to trimming and J lost 5 bases, with 16 bases between them. CDR1 and CDR2 (germline): SGHVS, FQNEAQ. The CDR3 DNA reads TGTGCCAGCAGCCCGAGGGGGGGTAGGAACGAGCAGTACTTC. This encodes CASSPRGGRNEQYF.

In its sample, this clone was seen a few times. The rearrangement uses TRBV7-6 and TRBJ2-6; D gene uncertain. The germline V gene has CDR1 SGHVS and CDR2 FNYEAQ. The CDR3 runs 16 residues. V was pared by 3 bases and J by 0 bases, with 9 bases between. The CDR3 coding sequence is TGTGCCAGCAGCTTTATGACAAACTCTGGGGCCAACGTCCTGACTTTC. This encodes CASSFMTNSGANVLTF.

The chain recombines TRBV4-2 with TRBJ2-5; D is possibly TRBD2 (5 bases). The germline V gene encodes CDR1 LGHNA and CDR2 YNFKEQ. V was shortened by 0 bases and J by 1 base, with 6 bases between the two germline ends. The length of the CDR3 is 14 residues. This CDR3 reads CASSQDRGQETQYF. The DNA for the CDR3 is TGTGCCAGCAGCCAAGATCGGGGCCAAGAGACCCAGTACTTC.

The rearrangement uses TRBV19 and TRBJ2-2; D ambiguous. The CDR3 sequence is 14 residues long. Germline loops: CDR1 LNHDA, CDR2 SQIVND (reference sequence). Trimming stripped 4 bases from V and 3 bases from J, with 9 bases between. The DNA for the CDR3 is TGTGCCAGTAGTAAAGGACCGCACACCGGGGAGCTGTTTTTT. Translated, it gives CASSKGPHTGELFF.

V is TRBV6-2 or TRBV6-3 and J is TRBJ2-2; D unresolved. V was cut by 6 bases and J by 7 bases, with 12 bases left in between. CDR3 length: 13 residues. From germline, CDR1 is MNHEY and CDR2 SVGEGT. The CDR3 DNA reads as TGTGCCAGCAGCCCCCAGGTTGGCGGGGAGCTGTTTTTT. It is translated as CASSPQVGGELFF.